The clone carrying this T cell receptor (beta chain) has only a few counts. This entry belongs to a study of T-cell memory formation after mild COVID-19. Study at large: TCR clusters were mostly donor specific.

CDR1 and CDR2 (germline): MGHDK, SYGVNS. The CDR3 is made up of 14 amino acids. V was pared by 3 bases and J by 3 bases, with 11 bases between. TCRdb independently ran MiXCR on the 5' RACE reads; one entry per CDR3 protein. The top ten clones hold roughly 22% of a sample with more than 250,000 distinct CDR3 sequences, about a sixth of them seen once. This sequence joins TRBV25-1 and TRBJ1-2; unclear D gene. Input material: PBMCs or a T cell subset sorted from them (not recorded which). The receptor was derived from a man aged 18 to 29 who had mild COVID-19 (a few samples of this study predate the infection). Cell type and time point are not known. CDR3 in DNA: TGTGCCAGCAGTGACTCCCCTCTCTACTATGGCTACACCTTC. Translating it yields CASSDSPLYYGYTF.